This record covers a single T cell receptor beta chain. Its antigen is unidentified. Both 60 Vbeta primers and 13 Jbeta primers went into the PCR. Repertoires were generated with immunoSEQ multiplex PCR, while TCRdb's copy carries only in-frame clones and drops some. The table lists 150,000 to 200,000 clones, approximately 78% of them singletons, with less than 2.5% in the top ten. This sample was included in a study of cytomegalovirus exposure and HLA in healthy donors. In the study overall: The study's early data release held roughly 90 million unique TCRs from HLA-typed donors.

V lost 0 bases to trimming and J lost 5 bases; unmatched junction nucleotides: 2. Germline CDR1 SGDLS, CDR2 YYNGEE. This CDR3 is built from 14 residues. The study's findings and limits: Cytomegalovirus-associated status was assigned to fewer than 200 TCR beta chains. Usually a TCR sequence was rare, but some public TCRs were found in many donors. Compared with the roughly 730-donor mean, an Asian-associated ancestry cluster reportedly had fewer N-insertions, according to a later analysis.

The sample consisted of PBMCs. The receptor's source is a human donor in good health. The chain combines TRBV9 with TRBJ1-5; 7 nucleotides align to TRBD1. Here the CDR3 DNA reads TGTGCCAGCAGCGTAGAAGGGGGCCATCAGCCCCAGCATTTT. It encodes CASSVEGGHQPQHF.